This T cell receptor beta chain was sequenced in a study of T cell responses to AZD1222 COVID-19 vaccine. Using immunoSEQ multiplex PCR, the repertoire was profiled, and TCRdb retains in-frame clones only, with some absent. The repertoire has roughly 67,000 clones, 88% of them found once; the top ten carry less than 20%. The V gene lost 3 bases and the J gene lost 2 bases, with 22 bases spanning the gap. CDR3 length: 19 amino acids. CDR1 KGHDR and CDR2 SFDVKD come from the germline V gene. This chain joins TRBV24-1 and TRBJ2-1, with D possibly being TRBD1 or TRBD2 (7 bases each). This material consisted of peripheral blood, taken on day 0 of AZD1222 vaccination. This clonotype was obtained from an adult in good health. The CDR3 DNA is TGTGCCACCAGTGATAGGGGGCCGGGACTAATACACACCTACAATGAGCAGTTCTTC. Encoded protein: CATSDRGPGLIHTYNEQFF.